The 23 T cell receptor beta chains given below trace back to one sample, sequenced in a study of low-dose radiotherapy and immunotherapy resistance in tumors. TRAV- and TRBV-specific primers were used for first-strand cDNA, which covered alpha and beta chains. With a V-primer adapter and a constant-region primer, TCRs were amplified for approximately 19 PCR cycles. Each CDR3 protein is one row after TCRdb ran MiXCR on the reads. The sample contains 13,000 or so distinct CDR3 sequences, approximately 73% of which appear only once. The receptors derive from a human donor with advanced metastatic prostate, ovarian, gallbladder or colorectal cancer (not recorded which). This table probably holds off-target reads from a library built for another chain.

This clonotype was picked up a small number of times. The chain combines TRBV10-3 with TRBJ2-5, with unresolved D. The CDR3 is 12 amino acids. Trimming took off 10 bases at V and 2 bases at J, with 11 bases between the two ends. Germline V gives CDR1 ENHRY, CDR2 SYGVKD. CDR3 loop: CATPKGQETQYF. In DNA form, the CDR3 reads TGTGCCACCCCGAAGGGACAAGAGACCCAGTACTTC.

V gene TRBV6-5 combines with J gene TRBJ2-3; TRBD2 matches at 9 bases. The trim removed 6 bases at V and 4 bases at J, leaving 5 bases unmatched. Germline CDR1 and CDR2: MNHEY and SVGAGI. The CDR3 loop spans 14 amino acids. CDR3 protein: CASRNSGSPDTQYF. DNA for the CDR3: TGTGCCAGCAGGAATAGCGGGAGCCCAGATACGCAGTATTTT.

This chain joins TRBV6-6 and TRBJ1-5, with D hard to call. The CDR3 sequence is 17 residues long. Germline CDR1 MNHNY, CDR2 SVGAGI (reference sequence). V lost 0 bases and J lost 0, with 12 bases in between. As DNA, the CDR3 is TGTGCCAGCAGTTACTCCCCATTGCAGTATAGCAATCAGCCCCAGCATTTT. The encoded protein is CASSYSPLQYSNQPQHF.

Only a few counts were recorded for this clonotype. This chain joins TRBV5-1 and TRBJ2-7, with D hard to call. The germline V gene encodes CDR1 SGHRS and CDR2 YFSETQ. V lost 4 bases, J lost 3 bases, and 5 bases lay in between. CDR3 length equals 11 residues. CDR3 sequence: CASSLDYEQYF. The CDR3 DNA is TGCGCCAGCAGCCTCGACTACGAGCAGTACTTC.

The chain joins TRBV2 to TRBJ1-2; D gene ambiguous. The germline V gene has CDR1 SNHLY and CDR2 FYNNEI. V lost 4 bases and J 2 bases, leaving 11 bases between the germline ends. The CDR3 has 14 amino acids. CDR3 nucleotide sequence: TGTGCCAGCAGTGCATCTGGGGTAAACTATGGCTACACCTTC. It codes for CASSASGVNYGYTF.

The chain joins TRBV5-1 to TRBJ2-1, with D perhaps TRBD1 or TRBD2 (6 bases each). Germline V gives CDR1 SGHRS, CDR2 YFSETQ. The CDR3 spans 14 residues. V was clipped by 4 bases and J by 4 bases, with 12 bases between them. The CDR3 region has the DNA TGCGCCAGCAGCCCGAGGGGGGAATACAATGAGCAGTTCTTC. It translates to CASSPRGEYNEQFF. The full variable domain, with the rest looked up from reference TRBV5-1 and TRBJ2-1, is KAGVTQTPRYLIKTRGQQVTLSCSPISGHRSVSWYQQTPGQGLQFLFEYFSETQRNKGNFPGRFSGRQFSNSRSEMNVSTLELGDSALYLCASSPRGEYNEQFFGPGTRLTVL.

The gene calls are TRBV12-3 or TRBV12-4 and TRBJ2-2; D may be TRBD1 (6 bases). V lost 6 bases and J lost 4, with 15 bases in between. The CDR3 runs 15 residues. The CDR3 reads CASSPQGGITGELFF. The CDR3 DNA reads as TGTGCCAGCAGCCCCCAAGGGGGAATCACCGGGGAGCTGTTTTTT.

Only one count was recorded for this clonotype. The V call is TRBV2, the J call TRBJ1-1; 7 nucleotides agree with TRBD1. The germline gives CDR1 SNHLY, CDR2 FYNNEI. The CDR3 has 14 amino acids. With V trimmed by 3 bases and J by 1 base, 2 bases remained unmatched. CDR3 in DNA: TGTGCCAGCAGTGAGTGGGACAGGAACACTGAAGCTTTCTTT. It specifies CASSEWDRNTEAFF.

The chain uses TRBV27 and TRBJ2-3; 8 nucleotides match TRBD2. CDR3 size: 15 residues. Germline-derived CDR1 and CDR2 are MNHEY and SMNVEV (reference sequence). V was pared by 3 bases and J by 1 base, with 3 bases of the junction left unmatched. The chain's CDR3 is CASSLGGRRTDTQYF. The CDR3 DNA sequence: TGTGCCAGCAGTTTGGGCGGGAGGCGCACAGATACGCAGTATTTT.

This chain joins TRBV20-1 and TRBJ2-2; D is uncertain. Per the germline V gene, CDR1 is DFQATT and CDR2 is SNEGSKA (reference sequence). The CDR3 contains 11 residues. V lost 1 base and J lost 7, with 4 bases in between. The CDR3 DNA is TGCAGTGCTAGAGTCTACGGGGAGCTGTTTTTT. Protein product: CSARVYGELFF.

V is TRBV5-1 and J is TRBJ2-1; 11 bases are shared with TRBD2. Germline CDR1 and CDR2: SGHRS and YFSETQ. The CDR3 extends over 16 amino acids. V was pared by 3 bases and J by 6 bases, with 8 bases of the junction left unmatched. Written as DNA, the CDR3 is TGCGCCAGCAGCTCGATGACTAGCGGGATGAGCAATGAGCAGTTCTTC. Translating it yields CASSSMTSGMSNEQFF.

The chain recombines TRBV25-1 with TRBJ2-7, with TRBD1 matching 7 bases. The CDR3 is 14 amino acids. Unmatched junction bases numbered 5, after V lost 0 bases and J lost 6 bases. Germline V gives CDR1 MGHDK, CDR2 SYGVNS. The CDR3 loop is CASSEYETGTEQYF. In DNA form, the CDR3 reads TGTGCCAGCAGTGAATACGAGACAGGGACCGAGCAGTACTTC.

V and J are TRBV12-3 or TRBV12-4 and TRBJ2-7; no clear D. CDR3 size: 13 residues. Trimming left V 6 bases short and J 2 bases short, with 11 bases between. CDR3 amino acids: CASRPDRTYEQYF. In nucleotides, the CDR3 is TGTGCCAGCAGACCGGATAGAACCTACGAGCAGTACTTC.

The chain carries TRBV15 and TRBJ2-7; D call uncertain. This CDR3 comprises 15 residues. The germline V gene encodes CDR1 LNHNV and CDR2 YYDKDF (reference sequence). The V and J ends lost 3 bases and 3 bases respectively, with 15 bases between them. The CDR3 reads CATSRERLNLYEQYF. The DNA of the CDR3 is TGTGCCACCAGCAGGGAAAGATTGAACCTCTACGAGCAGTACTTC.

V usage is TRBV19 and J usage is TRBJ1-3; TRBD1 aligns across 7 bases. This CDR3 has 15 amino acids. Trimming took 5 bases from V and 2 from J; bases not matched to a gene: 6. The germline CDR1 and CDR2 sequences are LNHDA and SQIVND (reference sequence). The CDR3 region has the DNA TGTGCCAGTAGTGTACAGGGGCGAGCTGGAAACACCATATATTTT. It encodes CASSVQGRAGNTIYF.

The genes are TRBV29-1 and TRBJ2-2; 12 bases map to TRBD1. The CDR3 sequence is 14 residues long. The germline gives CDR1 SQVTM, CDR2 ANQGSEA. With 6 bases clipped from V and 7 bases from J, the junction kept 6 bases outside the gene matches. The DNA for the CDR3 is TGCAGCGTGCGGGACAGGGGGCTGGACGGGGAGCTGTTTTTT. This encodes CSVRDRGLDGELFF.

V and J are TRBV6-2 or TRBV6-3 and TRBJ1-1; the D is unclear. V was trimmed by 6 bases and J by 2 bases, leaving 10 bases between them. The CDR3 spans 13 residues. Germline values: CDR1 MNHEY, CDR2 SVGEGT. CDR3 nucleotide sequence: TGTGCCAGCAGCCTGTTAACAAACACTGAAGCTTTCTTT. Translation: CASSLLTNTEAFF.

This sequence joins TRBV20-1 and TRBJ2-5; no definite D call. Trimming shortened V by 4 bases and J by 5 bases, and 20 bases separated the two germline ends. CDR1 and CDR2 from the germline V gene are DFQATT and SNEGSKA (reference sequence). This CDR3 comprises 15 residues. The CDR3 region is CSAKRLVNPAETQYF. CDR3 coding DNA: TGCAGTGCTAAAAGGCTAGTTAACCCTGCGGAGACCCAGTACTTC.

The CDR3 coding sequence is TGTGCCAGCAGAGGGTCAGGCCGTAGTCAAGAGACCCAGTACTTC. This codes for CASRGSGRSQETQYF. This rearrangement joins TRBV2 to TRBJ2-5; D is uncertain. This CDR3 has 15 amino acids. CDR1 SNHLY and CDR2 FYNNEI come from the germline V gene. Between the trimmed V and J ends, which lost 6 bases and 2 bases, there was a span of 16 bases.

V usage is TRBV10-3 and J usage is TRBJ2-3; TRBD2 agrees at 7 bases. The J segment lost 1 base and the V segment lost 6 bases, leaving 1 base of the junction unmatched. The CDR3 runs to 13 residues. Germline CDR1 ENHRY, CDR2 SYGVKD. The CDR3 here is CAISAGGTDTQYF. DNA for the CDR3: TGTGCCATCAGCGCGGGGGGCACAGATACGCAGTATTTT.

The chain is built from TRBV5-1 and TRBJ2-7; perhaps TRBD1 as D (8 bases). Germline V lookup: CDR1 SGHRS, CDR2 YFSETQ. Trimming pared 4 bases from V and 3 bases from J, leaving 17 bases between. The CDR3 runs to 15 residues. The DNA for the CDR3 is TGCGCCAGCAGCCCGGGGAGCGGGACAGGCTACGAGCAGTACTTC. The encoded protein is CASSPGSGTGYEQYF.

The rearrangement uses TRBV7-2 and TRBJ2-7, with unresolved D. The V end lost 5 bases, the J end lost 1 base, and 3 bases lay between the germline ends. The CDR3 totals 11 residues. Germline CDR1 reads SGHTA; CDR2 reads FQGNSA. In DNA, the CDR3 is TGTGCCAGCAGCGCATCCTACGAGCAGTACTTC. Encoded protein: CASSASYEQYF.

The gene calls are TRBV4-1 and TRBJ2-7; tentative D call: TRBD2 (5 bases). This CDR3 comprises 13 residues. Germline V gives CDR1 MGHRA, CDR2 YSYEKL. The V and J ends lost 4 bases and 4 bases respectively, with 11 bases between them. CDR3 bases: TGCGCCAGCAGCCGATGGAGCGGATACGAGCAGTACTTC. Translated, it gives CASSRWSGYEQYF.